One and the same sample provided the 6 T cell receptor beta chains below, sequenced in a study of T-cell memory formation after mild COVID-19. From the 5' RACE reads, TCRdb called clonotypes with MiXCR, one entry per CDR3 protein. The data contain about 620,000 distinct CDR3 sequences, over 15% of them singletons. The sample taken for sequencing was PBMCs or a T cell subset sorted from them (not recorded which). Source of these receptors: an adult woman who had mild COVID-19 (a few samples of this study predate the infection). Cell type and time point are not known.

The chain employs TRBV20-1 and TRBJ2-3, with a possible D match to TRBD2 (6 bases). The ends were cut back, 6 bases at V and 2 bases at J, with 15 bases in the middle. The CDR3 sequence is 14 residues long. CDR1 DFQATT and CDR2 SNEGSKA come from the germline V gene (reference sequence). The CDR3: CSANGRGSTDTQYF. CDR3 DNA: TGCAGTGCCAATGGGCGGGGTTCCACAGATACGCAGTATTTT.

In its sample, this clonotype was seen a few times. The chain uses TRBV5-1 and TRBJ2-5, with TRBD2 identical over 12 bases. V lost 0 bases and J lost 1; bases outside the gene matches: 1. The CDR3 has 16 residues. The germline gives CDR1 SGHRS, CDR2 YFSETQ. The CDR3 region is CASSLEGLAGQETQYF. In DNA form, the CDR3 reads TGCGCCAGCAGCTTGGAGGGACTAGCGGGCCAAGAGACCCAGTACTTC. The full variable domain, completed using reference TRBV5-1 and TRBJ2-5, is KAGVTQTPRYLIKTRGQQVTLSCSPISGHRSVSWYQQTPGQGLQFLFEYFSETQRNKGNFPGRFSGRQFSNSRSEMNVSTLELGDSALYLCASSLEGLAGQETQYFGPGTRLLVL.

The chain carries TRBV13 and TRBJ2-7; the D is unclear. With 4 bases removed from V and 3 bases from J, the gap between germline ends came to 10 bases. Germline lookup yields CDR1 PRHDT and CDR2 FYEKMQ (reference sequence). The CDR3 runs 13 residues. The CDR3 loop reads CASSSDRNYEQYF. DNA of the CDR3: TGTGCCAGCAGCTCCGATAGGAACTACGAGCAGTACTTC.

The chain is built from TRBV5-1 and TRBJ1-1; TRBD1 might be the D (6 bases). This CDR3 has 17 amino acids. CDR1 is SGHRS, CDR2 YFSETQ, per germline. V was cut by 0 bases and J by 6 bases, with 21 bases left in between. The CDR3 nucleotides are TGCGCCAGCAGCTTGGTATGGGAACAGGGATCACGGCCTGAAGCTTTCTTT. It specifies CASSLVWEQGSRPEAFF.

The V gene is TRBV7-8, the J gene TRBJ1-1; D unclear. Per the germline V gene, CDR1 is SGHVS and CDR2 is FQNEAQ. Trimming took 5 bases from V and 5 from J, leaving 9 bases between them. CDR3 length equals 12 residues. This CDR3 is CASSHPGTEAFF. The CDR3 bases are TGTGCCAGCAGCCACCCCGGGACTGAAGCTTTCTTT. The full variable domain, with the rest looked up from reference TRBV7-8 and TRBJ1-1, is GAGVSQSPRYKVAKRGQDVALRCDPISGHVSLFWYQQALGQGPEFLTYFQNEAQLDKSGLPSDRFFAERPEGSVSTLKIQRTQQEDSAVYLCASSHPGTEAFFGQGTRLTVV.

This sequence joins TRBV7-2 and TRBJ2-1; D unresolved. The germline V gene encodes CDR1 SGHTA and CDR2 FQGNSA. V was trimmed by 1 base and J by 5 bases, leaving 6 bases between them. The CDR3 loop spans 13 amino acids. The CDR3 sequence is CASSLGVNNEQFF. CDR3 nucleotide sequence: TGTGCCAGCAGCTTAGGGGTCAACAATGAGCAGTTCTTC. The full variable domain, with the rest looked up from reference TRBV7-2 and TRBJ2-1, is GAGVSQSPSNKVTEKGKDVELRCDPISGHTALYWYRQSLGQGLEFLIYFQGNSAPDKSGLPSDRFSAERTGGSVSTLTIQRTQQEDSAVYLCASSLGVNNEQFFGPGTRLTVL.